This TCR beta chain was sequenced for a study of monozygotic twins with inflammatory bowel disease. The TCR libraries each used total RNA (roughly 3,500 ng per library). Reprocessing the 5' RACE reads, TCRdb reports a single entry for every CDR3 protein and omits DNA. The ten top clones account for around 2.4%, within a sample of 350,000 to 500,000 distinct CDR3 sequences. Per the germline V gene, CDR1 is LNHDA and CDR2 is SQIVND (reference sequence). The CDR3 consists of 14 residues. Sequences were obtained from blood. This chain links TRBV19 with TRBJ2-4; the TCRdb D gene call, TRBD1, has no DNA to confirm it. The receptor's source is a human donor with ulcerative colitis or Crohn's disease, or a healthy co-twin of an affected twin (not recorded which). CDR3 in amino acids: CASSGHLAKNIQYF. Combining the CDR3 with reference TRBV19 and TRBJ2-4 gives the whole variable domain DGGITQSPKYLFRKEGQNVTLSCEQNLNHDAMYWYRQDPGQGLRLIYYSQIVNDFQKGDIAEGYSVSREKKESFPLTVTSAQKNPTAFYLCASSGHLAKNIQYFGAGTRLSVL.